The 30 T cell receptor beta chains below were found in one sample sequenced in a study of blood T cells in healthy people across ages. Primers used in a second PCR of roughly 7 to 12 cycles were a sample-barcoded 5' primer and a J-beta primer mix. TCRdb used MiXCR to reprocess the 5' RACE reads, holding one entry per CDR3 protein. This sample has about 290,000 distinct CDR3 sequences; 27% occur once, and the top ten carry 25% to 35%. Source material: blood. The receptors come from a woman in her 70s in good health.

The chain carries TRBV28 and TRBJ1-2; 9 bases align to TRBD1. Trimming took 6 bases from V and 4 from J; bases not matched to a gene: 15. Germline assignment: CDR1 MDHEN and CDR2 SYDVKM. This CDR3 is built from 17 residues. The CDR3 protein is CASSQTGGFYRGYGYTF. CDR3 nucleotide sequence: TGTGCCAGCAGCCAGACAGGGGGTTTTTATCGAGGCTATGGCTACACCTTC.

A few counts support this clonotype. The CDR3 region is CASRSSTGELFF. Here the CDR3 DNA reads TGTGCCAGCAGATCTTCCACCGGGGAGCTGTTTTTT. This chain links TRBV28 with TRBJ2-2, with D unresolved. CDR3 length: 12 amino acids. Trimming removed 6 bases from V and 4 bases from J, with 6 bases in between. Looked up from germline, CDR1 is MDHEN and CDR2 is SYDVKM.

This clonotype was found a few times. V and J are TRBV3-1 and TRBJ2-1; 14 bases fit TRBD2. The junction had 9 bases not matched to a gene; V was cut back by 3 bases and J by 8 bases. From germline, CDR1 is LGHDT and CDR2 YNNKEL (reference sequence). There are 17 residues in the CDR3. CDR3 bases: TGTGCCAGCAGCCAGATCCCCGGGACTAGCGGGAGTGATGAGCAGTTCTTC. This encodes CASSQIPGTSGSDEQFF.

This clonotype has more than one count but fewer than ten. V is TRBV5-5 and J is TRBJ2-1, with D possibly TRBD2 on 6 matching bases. Germline V gives CDR1 SGHKS, CDR2 YYEKEE (reference sequence). Trimming cost V 2 bases and J 2 bases, with 11 bases left between them. This CDR3 has 15 amino acids. This CDR3 reads CASSFSLATYNEQFF. The CDR3 DNA follows: TGTGCCAGCAGCTTTAGTCTAGCGACCTACAATGAGCAGTTCTTC.

This clonotype turned up a few times. CDR3 coding DNA: TGTGCCAGCCGGGACAGGGCAGTGAACACTGAAGCTTTCTTT. Translating it yields CASRDRAVNTEAFF. The V gene is TRBV6-1, the J gene TRBJ1-1; 9 bases line up with TRBD1. The CDR3 consists of 14 residues. In germline, CDR1 is MNHNS, CDR2 SASEGT. Trimming took 8 bases from V and 0 from J; bases not matched to a gene: 4.

The DNA of the CDR3 is TGTGCCAGCAGCTTAAGGAGGGTCACAGATACGCAGTATTTT. As protein: CASSLRRVTDTQYF. The chain couples TRBV7-6 to TRBJ2-3; possibly TRBD2 for D (6 bases). With 2 bases removed from V and 2 bases from J, the gap between germline ends came to 8 bases. Germline CDR1 reads SGHVS; CDR2 reads FNYEAQ. This CDR3 is built from 14 residues.

This clonotype was detected ten times or more. The rearrangement joins TRBV12-3 or TRBV12-4 to TRBJ2-5, with D maybe TRBD2 (6 bases). V was clipped by 1 base and J by 2 bases, with 8 bases between them. The CDR3 is made up of 14 amino acids. The CDR3 protein is CASSLGSGQETQYF. CDR3 sequence (DNA): TGTGCCAGCAGTTTAGGTAGCGGACAAGAGACCCAGTACTTC.

The rearrangement links TRBV6-6 to TRBJ2-7; 9 bases align to TRBD1. V shed 5 bases, J shed 7 bases, and the junction held 12 bases outside the gene matches. CDR1 MNHNY and CDR2 SVGAGI come from the germline V gene (reference sequence). The CDR3 sequence is 15 residues long. This CDR3 reads CASSQPGQGIWEQYF. CDR3 in DNA: TGTGCCAGCAGTCAACCGGGACAGGGAATATGGGAGCAGTACTTC.

There are many counts of this clonotype. The chain links TRBV28 to TRBJ2-7; 8 bases fit TRBD1. The CDR3 runs to 15 residues. J was trimmed by 2 bases and V by 6 bases; bases with no gene match: 9. Germline CDR1 MDHEN, CDR2 SYDVKM. CDR3 amino acids: CASSPTGTGTYEQYF. The CDR3 DNA reads as TGTGCCAGCAGCCCGACCGGGACAGGAACCTACGAGCAGTACTTC. Supplemented by reference TRBV28 and TRBJ2-7, the full variable domain reads DVKVTQSSRYLVKRTGEKVFLECVQDMDHENMFWYRQDPGLGLRLIYFSYDVKMKEKGDIPEGYSVSREKKERFSLILESASTNQTSMYLCASSPTGTGTYEQYFGPGTRLTVT.

The CDR3: CASSLSGRGGYEQYF. CDR3 nucleotide sequence: TGTGCCAGCAGTTTAAGCGGCAGGGGAGGCTACGAGCAGTACTTC. The chain recombines TRBV28 with TRBJ2-7; D possibly uses TRBD1 or TRBD2 (6 bases each). Germline V gene lookup returns CDR1 MDHEN and CDR2 SYDVKM. The CDR3 sequence is 15 residues long. V was pared by 2 bases and J by 3 bases, with 14 bases between.

Only a few counts were recorded for this clonotype. The rearrangement joins TRBV28 to TRBJ1-6, with 7 bases identical to TRBD1. The CDR3 sequence is 13 residues long. CDR1 and CDR2 from the germline V gene are MDHEN and SYDVKM. The J segment lost 13 bases and the V segment lost 5 bases, leaving 8 bases of the junction unmatched. CDR3 coding DNA: TGTGCCAGCAGTAGCCGGACAGGCGGGCCCCTCCACTTT. Translated, it gives CASSSRTGGPLHF.

Many counts were recorded for this clonotype. The rearrangement joins TRBV29-1 to TRBJ2-5; unclear D gene. The germline CDR1 and CDR2 sequences are SQVTM and ANQGSEA. The CDR3 spans 12 residues. Trimming cost V 7 bases and J 5 bases, with 14 bases left between them. CDR3 nucleotide sequence: TGCAGCGCCCCGGTTGGTTATGAGACCCAGTACTTC. It translates to CSAPVGYETQYF.

This clonotype was seen a handful of times. The chain recombines TRBV14 with TRBJ1-2; possibly TRBD1 for D (5 bases). Germline CDR1 SGHDN, CDR2 FVKESK. The CDR3 is 15 residues long. V was clipped by 1 base and J by 2 bases, with 11 bases between them. This chain's CDR3 is CASSQVQGWNYGYTF. The DNA for the CDR3 is TGTGCCAGCAGCCAAGTCCAGGGCTGGAACTATGGCTACACCTTC.

This clonotype has at least ten counts. This chain joins TRBV7-2 and TRBJ2-5; the D gene is possibly TRBD2 (6 bases). Germline V gene lookup returns CDR1 SGHTA and CDR2 FQGNSA. The V gene lost 1 base and the J gene lost 2 bases, with 14 bases spanning the gap. CDR3 size: 16 residues. The CDR3 nucleotides read TGTGCCAGCAGCTTAGGGGGGACTCCTGCTCAAGAGACCCAGTACTTC. The encoded protein is CASSLGGTPAQETQYF.

There are a few counts of this clonotype. V is TRBV28 and J is TRBJ1-3, with 12 bases matching TRBD1. CDR3 length: 17 amino acids. The V gene's germline CDR1 is MDHEN and CDR2 SYDVKM. Trimming removed 6 bases from V and 4 bases from J; junction bases left unmatched: 10. The CDR3 sequence: CASSPRRDRGRGNTIYF. The CDR3 nucleotides are TGTGCCAGCAGCCCCCGCCGGGACAGGGGGCGCGGAAACACCATATATTTT.

The table lists this clonotype with many counts. The CDR3 protein is CASSLDRGGLKETQYF. The CDR3 DNA reads as TGTGCCAGCAGCTTAGACCGCGGGGGACTTAAAGAGACCCAGTACTTC. The genes are TRBV11-2 and TRBJ2-5; 7 bases are shared with TRBD2. V dropped 0 bases and J dropped 3; count of bases not matched to a gene: 7. The CDR3 is made up of 16 amino acids. In germline, CDR1 is SGHAT, CDR2 FQNNGV.

This clonotype was seen only a few times. The rearrangement links TRBV7-2 to TRBJ2-3; D is ambiguous. CDR3 length equals 12 residues. CDR1 is SGHTA, CDR2 FQGNSA, per germline. Trimming took 5 bases from V and 5 from J, leaving 8 bases between them. The CDR3 bases are TGTGCCAGCAGCCCTGAACGAGATACGCAGTATTTT. Its translation is CASSPERDTQYF. The full variable domain, rest sourced from reference TRBV7-2 and TRBJ2-3, is GAGVSQSPSNKVTEKGKDVELRCDPISGHTALYWYRQSLGQGLEFLIYFQGNSAPDKSGLPSDRFSAERTGGSVSTLTIQRTQQEDSAVYLCASSPERDTQYFGPGTRLTVL.

This clonotype was observed a handful of times. The chain carries TRBV6-5 and TRBJ2-7; D remains ambiguous. Trimming pared 6 bases from V and 2 bases from J, leaving 14 bases between. Germline lookup yields CDR1 MNHEY and CDR2 SVGAGI. This CDR3 comprises 14 residues. The CDR3 nucleotides read TGTGCCAGCAGGTACCGAGACTTTCCCTACGAGCAGTACTTC. Protein product: CASRYRDFPYEQYF.

The chain has TRBV15 and TRBJ2-7; D gene ambiguous. The V gene's germline CDR1 is LNHNV and CDR2 YYDKDF (reference sequence). V shed 4 bases and J shed 3 bases, with 13 bases lying between them. The CDR3 runs 14 residues. In DNA, the CDR3 is TGTGCCACCAGCAAAGAGTACGGAAACTACGAGCAGTACTTC. Protein: CATSKEYGNYEQYF.

This clonotype was seen ten or more times. The chain links TRBV5-6 to TRBJ1-1; D uncertain. The ends were cut back, 4 bases at V and 10 bases at J, with 23 bases in the middle. Germline CDR1 is SGHDT and CDR2 is YYEEEE. The CDR3 runs to 15 residues. The DNA for the CDR3 is TGTGCCAGCAGCGAGAGGTTTCGGGTCGGTAATTTAGCTTTCTTT. It specifies CASSERFRVGNLAFF.

The chain recombines TRBV20-1 with TRBJ2-7; 9 bases agree with TRBD2. Germline assignment: CDR1 DFQATT and CDR2 SNEGSKA (reference sequence). The CDR3 totals 17 residues. Germline trimming cut 1 base from V and 2 bases from J; bases unmatched to any gene: 12. CDR3 sequence: CSARAGSGRHITYEQYF. CDR3 DNA sequence: TGCAGTGCTAGAGCGGGGAGCGGGAGGCACATAACCTACGAGCAGTACTTC.

The chain couples TRBV12-3 or TRBV12-4 to TRBJ1-2, with D unclear. CDR3 length: 14 amino acids. The V end was cut by 2 bases, the J end by 2 bases, with 9 bases between. The CDR3 loop reads CASSLSAPNYGYTF. Written as DNA, the CDR3 is TGTGCCAGCAGTTTATCGGCACCGAACTATGGCTACACCTTC.

This clonotype has a handful of counts. CDR3 nucleotide sequence: TGCAGTGCTAGCCTCGACAGGGCCAGTTCACCCCTCCACTTT. Encoded protein: CSASLDRASSPLHF. V gene TRBV20-1 combines with J gene TRBJ1-6; TRBD1 aligns across 7 bases. J was trimmed by 9 bases and V by 3 bases; bases with no gene match: 8. CDR1 is DFQATT, CDR2 SNEGSKA, per germline (reference sequence). This CDR3 has 14 residues.

The chain is built from TRBV7-2 and TRBJ2-2; 9 nucleotides match TRBD1. CDR1 is SGHTA, CDR2 FQGNSA, per germline. J gave up 6 bases and V 5 bases, and 7 bases lay outside the gene matches. The CDR3 spans 15 residues. This CDR3 reads CASSPRTGEAGELFF. The CDR3 DNA follows: TGTGCCAGCAGCCCCCGGACAGGGGAGGCCGGGGAGCTGTTTTTT. Complete variable domain (other parts from reference TRBV7-2 and TRBJ2-2): GAGVSQSPSNKVTEKGKDVELRCDPISGHTALYWYRQSLGQGLEFLIYFQGNSAPDKSGLPSDRFSAERTGGSVSTLTIQRTQQEDSAVYLCASSPRTGEAGELFFGEGSRLTVL.

V usage is TRBV11-2 and J usage is TRBJ1-2; D is unclear. In germline, CDR1 is SGHAT, CDR2 FQNNGV. Trimming shortened V by 5 bases and J by 2 bases, and 18 bases separated the two germline ends. The CDR3 sequence is 16 residues long. For the CDR3, the DNA is TGTGCCAGCAGCCCTCACCAGGCCGACGGAAACTATGGCTACACCTTC. Amino acids: CASSPHQADGNYGYTF.

This clonotype was picked up many times. The chain recombines TRBV20-1 with TRBJ1-2; unclear D gene. CDR3 size: 15 residues. V was clipped by 6 bases and J by 3 bases, with 20 bases between them. Germline V gene sequence: CDR1 DFQATT, CDR2 SNEGSKA (reference sequence). The CDR3 DNA follows: TGCAGTGCCCACCCCCCAGCCGAGGGCGACTATGGCTACACCTTC. It translates to CSAHPPAEGDYGYTF.

V gene TRBV7-2 combines with J gene TRBJ1-5; D not certain. Germline V CDR1 and CDR2: SGHTA, FQGNSA. The germline V and J ends were trimmed by 0 bases and 7 bases, with 4 bases remaining between them. The CDR3 is made up of 12 amino acids. CDR3 amino acids: CASSLARQPQHF. CDR3 in DNA: TGTGCCAGCAGCTTAGCGCGGCAGCCCCAGCATTTT.

The rearrangement uses TRBV6-2 or TRBV6-3 and TRBJ2-5; 13 bases are a match to TRBD2. The CDR3 length is 16 residues. The V gene end was trimmed by 6 bases and the J gene end by 2 bases; junction bases not matched to a gene: 6. CDR1 and CDR2 from the germline V gene are MNHEY and SVGEGT. In DNA, the CDR3 is TGTGCCAGCAGCTGGACTAGCGGGGGATTTCAAGAGACCCAGTACTTC. Amino acid sequence: CASSWTSGGFQETQYF.

The chain couples TRBV28 to TRBJ2-5; 9 nucleotides line up with TRBD2. The J call could be wrong; TRBJ2-1 is a better fit for the DNA end. The germline V gene has CDR1 MDHEN and CDR2 SYDVKM. The CDR3 has 16 amino acids. The CDR3 bases are TGTGCCAGCAGTCCAGGACTAGCGAGACGTCGAGATGAGCAGTTCTTC. Residues: CASSPGLARRRDEQFF.

This clonotype was picked up many times. This chain links TRBV24-1 with TRBJ1-2; TRBD1 matches 7 bases. This CDR3 is 13 amino acids long. Germline V gene lookup returns CDR1 KGHDR and CDR2 SFDVKD. V lost 3 bases to trimming and J lost 8 bases; unmatched junction nucleotides: 5. CDR3 sequence reads: CATSDGDSRGYTF. The CDR3 DNA sequence: TGTGCCACCAGTGATGGGGACAGCCGGGGCTACACCTTC.